This T cell receptor beta chain came from a study of early T cells in non-severe SARS-CoV-2 infection. Study summary: The input, bulk RNA from unsorted whole blood, was sequenced, and chains were unpaired.

In its sample, this clonotype was seen many times. Researchers tagged individual cDNA molecules with unique molecular identifiers. TCRdb re-called the 5' RACE reads with MiXCR, one entry per CDR3 protein. Of tens of thousands of distinct CDR3 sequences listed, 5% to 5.5% are singletons. Per germline, CDR1 LGHDT and CDR2 YNNKEL (reference sequence). The J segment lost 4 bases and the V segment lost 0 bases, leaving 2 bases of the junction unmatched. The CDR3 loop spans 15 amino acids. Sample: whole blood. The chain has TRBV3-1 and TRBJ2-3, with TRBD2 identical over 9 bases. This sequence originates from an adult who was a healthcare worker with PCR-confirmed SARS-CoV-2 infection or an uninfected control (not recorded which). The CDR3 bases are TGTGCCAGCAGCCAAGAGACTAGCGGATCAGATACGCAGTATTTT. Amino acid sequence: CASSQETSGSDTQYF.